One and the same sample provided the 3 T cell receptor beta chains below, sequenced in a study of CD8 T cells in ankylosing spondylitis. Whole-study results and caveats: A TCR beta motif of eight highly homologous variants appeared characteristic of ankylosing spondylitis blood.

TCRdb re-derived calls from the 5' RACE reads in MiXCR, one entry per CDR3 protein. The table has approximately 550,000 distinct CDR3 sequences, roughly 13% seen once. What these receptors recognize is not known. The material sequenced was blood, either unsorted or a sorted T cell fraction (not recorded which). The receptors shown here come from a male donor with ankylosing spondylitis.

This clonotype was detected many times. The chain employs TRBV7-2 and TRBJ2-1, with D possibly matching TRBD1 (6 bases). Deletions cut 5 bases from V and 6 bases from J, with 14 bases between. Germline CDR1 and CDR2: SGHTA and FQGNSA. This CDR3 is 14 amino acids long. CDR3 amino acids: CASSPILQGNEQFF. The CDR3 nucleotides read TGTGCCAGCAGCCCCATTTTACAGGGCAATGAGCAGTTCTTC.

This clonotype was observed a few times. V usage is TRBV10-3 and J usage is TRBJ2-3; 10 nucleotides match TRBD2. The junction had 5 bases not matched to a gene; V was cut back by 7 bases and J by 4 bases. Germline values: CDR1 ENHRY, CDR2 SYGVKD. The CDR3 length is 14 residues. The CDR3 spells CAIKKAGGPDTQYF. The CDR3 coding sequence is TGTGCCATCAAGAAAGCGGGAGGGCCAGATACGCAGTATTTT.

This clonotype was picked up many times. The V and J genes are TRBV7-2 and TRBJ2-3; 14 bases fit TRBD2. CDR1 is SGHTA and CDR2 is FQGNSA in the germline V gene. The CDR3 sequence is 15 residues long. V shed 6 bases and J 5 bases; nucleotides not matched to a gene: 4. The CDR3 DNA follows: TGTGCCAGCAGACCTGGACTAGCGGGAGGAGATACGCAGTATTTT. Translated, it gives CASRPGLAGGDTQYF. Looking up the rest from reference TRBV7-2 and TRBJ2-3 gives the full variable domain: GAGVSQSPSNKVTEKGKDVELRCDPISGHTALYWYRQSLGQGLEFLIYFQGNSAPDKSGLPSDRFSAERTGGSVSTLTIQRTQQEDSAVYLCASRPGLAGGDTQYFGPGTRLTVL.